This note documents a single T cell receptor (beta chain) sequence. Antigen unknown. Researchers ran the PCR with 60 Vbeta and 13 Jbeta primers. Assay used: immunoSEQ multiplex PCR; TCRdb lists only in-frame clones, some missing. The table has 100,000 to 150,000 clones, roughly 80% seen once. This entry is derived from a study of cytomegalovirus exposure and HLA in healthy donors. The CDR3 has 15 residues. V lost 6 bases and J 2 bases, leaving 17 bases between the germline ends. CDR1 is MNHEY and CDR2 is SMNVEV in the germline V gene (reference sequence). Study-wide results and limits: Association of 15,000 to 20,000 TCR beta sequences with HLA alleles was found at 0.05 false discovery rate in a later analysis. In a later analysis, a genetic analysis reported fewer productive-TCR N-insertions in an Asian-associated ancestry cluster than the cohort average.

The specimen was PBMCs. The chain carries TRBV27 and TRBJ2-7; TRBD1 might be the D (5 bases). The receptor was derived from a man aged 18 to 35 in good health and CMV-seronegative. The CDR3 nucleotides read TGTGCCAGCAGCACCACAGGTTTTTCGGCCTACGAGCAGTACTTC. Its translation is CASSTTGFSAYEQYF.